The subject of this entry is one TCR beta chain. Its specificity is unknown. This sample was included in a study of cytotoxic CD8 clonotypes in ibrutinib-treated CLL. Study at large: Partial response was seen in approximately 25 patients and complete response in 2; after median around 5.5 years, approximately 15 stayed remitted, about 12 progressed.

Broader study findings: An increase in clonality occurred at ibrutinib response, followed by a return toward baseline at progression.

J was trimmed by 6 bases and V by 4 bases; bases with no gene match: 6. Germline V lookup: CDR1 SGHAT, CDR2 FQNNGV. The CDR3 spans 16 residues. Assay: immunoSEQ multiplex PCR; the TCRdb copy retains only in-frame clones and omits some. The sample lists about 200,000 clones, around 75% occurring once. The TCR originated in a human donor with chronic lymphocytic leukemia. The rearrangement uses TRBV11-2 and TRBJ2-7; 16 bases align to TRBD2. The sequenced sample was PBMCs, obtained after 12 months of ibrutinib treatment. DNA for the CDR3: TGTGCCAGCAGCTCGGGACTAGCGGGAGGGTTCTCCGAGCAGTACTTC. Its protein product is CASSSGLAGGFSEQYF. Drawing the rest from reference TRBV11-2 and TRBJ2-7, the complete variable domain is EAGVAQSPRYKIIEKRQSVAFWCNPISGHATLYWYQQILGQGPKLLIQFQNNGVVDDSQLPKDRFSAERLKGVDSTLKIQPAKLEDSAVYLCASSSGLAGGFSEQYFGPGTRLTVT.